The sequence of this T cell receptor beta chain was determined in a study of regulatory T cells in long-lasting Graves disease (dated by TCRdb to about 2021). In the study overall: Persistent Graves' disease was defined as antithyroid drug treatment for over 5 years with persistently positive TSH receptor autoantibodies. A total of 33 samples were covered by TCR sequencing, comprising roughly 13 persistent and about 20 newly diagnosed Graves' disease patients. On average, persistent Graves' disease patients in the clinical cohort had been on antithyroid drugs for eight to twelve years. This study used TCR sequencing and RNA sequencing of peripheral blood to compare persistent Graves' disease patients against newly diagnosed Graves' disease patients. The study took place in China and was registered as a clinical trial.

A word on this clonotype: No antigen is known for it. Base qualities are missing; no much larger clone stands one base away.

Taken with the paper, the label for time point translates to: persistent/refractory GD, antithyroid drugs over 5 years with positive TRAb. For both TCR sequencing and RNA sequencing, RNA was extracted from PBMCs using TRIzol. The diagnosis of Graves' disease followed American Thyroid Association guidelines. Patients were recruited from an endocrinology department in Xi'an, China. From each patient, around 8.3 milliliters of peripheral blood was collected into an EDTA anticoagulant tube. PBMCs were isolated by Ficoll Paque Plus density gradient separation without further T cell sorting. RNA quality was checked with an Agilent 2100 Bioanalyzer and agarose gel, and concentration with a NanoDrop 2000. Overall study results and their limits: As a limitation, the authors acknowledged that the small sample size may reduce accuracy. TRBV28, TRBJ1-2 and TRBJ2-5 were preferentially used in persistent disease, while TRBV20-1 and TRBJ2-1 were favored in newly diagnosed disease. Persistent patients shared more public clonotypes among themselves (over 2,500) than newly diagnosed patients did (nearly 1,000). The study examined only peripheral blood because the primary lesion, thyroid tissue, could not be accessed. Compared with newly diagnosed patients, persistent Graves' disease patients had lower TCR Shannon entropy and fewer highly expanded clones, which suggests clonal expansion. Sequencing and analysis were restricted to the TCR beta chain.

CDR1 and CDR2, per the germline V gene, are MNHNS and SASEGT. The V end loses 6 bases and the J end loses 9 bases, and a stretch of 12 bases separates them. The CDR3 has 13 amino acids, counting the end cysteine and phenylalanine. Left in the record is the CDR3 DNA by itself, 39 bases read in frame from the first base. Libraries were built with multiplex PCR. Sequencing relied on an Illumina HiSeq 4000. iRepertoire HTBI primers and Arm-PCR amplification of CDR3 regions were used to construct TCR beta libraries. PCR products were gel purified before sequencing. The study's processing was this. A total of some 60 TRBV and 14 TRBJ segments were identified across samples and were used for gene usage analysis of CDR3 amino acid clonotypes. COPE and FqMerger were used to merge filtered high-quality paired reads into contigs. BLAST was used to align contigs to IMGT TRBV, TRBD and TRBJ reference genes, with CDR3 defined following IMGT. Highly expanded clones were defined as clonotypes with a frequency above 0.1%. Shannon entropy was used to measure repertoire diversity, and the Gini coefficient was used to measure V-J evenness. A clonotype was considered public if more than one individual shared it. In-frame beta chains were kept once TCRdb had trimmed the public reads at Q25 with fastp and called clones with MiXCR. Rows with one shared CDR3 protein collapse into an entry with the most common genes and DNA. The authors' filters were not applied to this entry. The sample records over 650,000 distinct CDR3 sequences, 30% of which are singletons. In total, the top ten clones hold around 40% of the sample.

The specimen was peripheral blood mononuclear cells (PBMCs), collected when the disease was refractory, from a patient treated with antithyroid drugs. The source of this sequence is a female donor with Graves disease. The V and J genes are TRBV6-1 and TRBJ1-6; TRBD1 could be the D gene, as 6 bases match. The nucleotide sequence reads as follows: TGTGCCAGCAGACGGGGGGCCGGTTCACCCCTCCACTTT. It is translated as CASRRGAGSPLHF.